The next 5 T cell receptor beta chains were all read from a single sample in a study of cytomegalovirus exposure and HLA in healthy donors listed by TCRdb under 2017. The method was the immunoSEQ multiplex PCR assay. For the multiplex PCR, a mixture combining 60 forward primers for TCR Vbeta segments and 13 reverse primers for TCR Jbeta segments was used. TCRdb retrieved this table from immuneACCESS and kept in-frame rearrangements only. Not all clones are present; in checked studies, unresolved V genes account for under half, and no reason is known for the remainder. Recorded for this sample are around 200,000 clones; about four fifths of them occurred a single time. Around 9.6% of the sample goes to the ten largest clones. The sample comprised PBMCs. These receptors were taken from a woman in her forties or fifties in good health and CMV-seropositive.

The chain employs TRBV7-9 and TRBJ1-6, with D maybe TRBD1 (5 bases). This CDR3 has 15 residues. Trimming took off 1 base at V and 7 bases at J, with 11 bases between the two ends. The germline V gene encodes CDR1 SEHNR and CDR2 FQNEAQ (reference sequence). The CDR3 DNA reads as TGTGCCAGCAGCTTAGACTCCAGGGCAAATTCACCCCTCCACTTT. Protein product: CASSLDSRANSPLHF.

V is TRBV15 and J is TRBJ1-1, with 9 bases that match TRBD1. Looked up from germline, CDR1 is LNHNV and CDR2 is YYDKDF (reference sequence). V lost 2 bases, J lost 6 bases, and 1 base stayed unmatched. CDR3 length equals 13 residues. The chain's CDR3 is CATSRRQGAEAFF. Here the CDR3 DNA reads TGTGCCACCAGCAGACGACAGGGGGCTGAAGCTTTCTTT.

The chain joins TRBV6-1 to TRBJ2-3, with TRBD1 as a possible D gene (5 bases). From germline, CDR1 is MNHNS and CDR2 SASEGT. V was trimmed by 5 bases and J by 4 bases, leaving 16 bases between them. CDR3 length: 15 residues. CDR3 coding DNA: TGTGCCAGCAGTAGGACATTAGAATATCCAGATACGCAGTATTTT. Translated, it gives CASSRTLEYPDTQYF.

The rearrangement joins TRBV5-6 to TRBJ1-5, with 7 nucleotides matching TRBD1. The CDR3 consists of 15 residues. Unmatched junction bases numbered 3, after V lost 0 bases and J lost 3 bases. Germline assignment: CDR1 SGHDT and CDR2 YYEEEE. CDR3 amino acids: CASSLGQGPNQPQHF. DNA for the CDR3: TGTGCCAGCAGCTTGGGACAGGGCCCCAATCAGCCCCAGCATTTT. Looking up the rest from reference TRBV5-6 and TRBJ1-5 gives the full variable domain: DAGVTQSPTHLIKTRGQQVTLRCSPKSGHDTVSWYQQALGQGPQFIFQYYEEEERQRGNFPDRFSGHQFPNYSSELNVNALLLGDSALYLCASSLGQGPNQPQHFGDGTRLSIL.

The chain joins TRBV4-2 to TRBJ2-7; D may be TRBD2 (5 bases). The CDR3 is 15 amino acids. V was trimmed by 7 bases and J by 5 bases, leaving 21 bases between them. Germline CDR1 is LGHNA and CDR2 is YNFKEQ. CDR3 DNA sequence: TGTGCCAGCACCCCCGTCGGGAATCGAGCCCACGAGCAGTACTTC. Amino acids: CASTPVGNRAHEQYF.